This T cell receptor (beta chain) was retrieved from a study of CD8 T cells in Susac syndrome. cDNA came from roughly 0.53 to 1 ug RNA primed by random hexamers. TCRdb reprocessed the immunoSEQ multiplex PCR reads via MiXCR and lists one record per CDR3 protein. The sample carries 65,000 to 75,000 distinct CDR3 sequences, approximately 95% recorded once. Negative isolation yielded the CD8+ and CD4+ T cells, while FACS enriched the TEMRA cells. The V gene lost 4 bases and the J gene lost 1 base, with 4 bases spanning the gap. This CDR3 is built from 11 residues. CDR1 is SQVTM and CDR2 is ANQGSEA in the germline V gene.

The J gene is TRBJ1-1, the V gene TRBV29-1; D remains unclear. The clonotype originates from a human donor in good health. The sequenced sample was CD8+ T cells from PBMCs. The CDR3 here is CSVARNTEAFF. The CDR3 DNA is TGCAGCGTTGCTCGGAACACTGAAGCTTTCTTT. Full variable domain (missing parts from reference TRBV29-1 and TRBJ1-1): SAVISQKPSRDICQRGTSLTIQCQVDSQVTMMFWYRQQPGQSLTLIATANQGSEATYESGFVIDKFPISRPNLTFSTLTVSNMSPEDSSIYLCSVARNTEAFFGQGTRLTVV.